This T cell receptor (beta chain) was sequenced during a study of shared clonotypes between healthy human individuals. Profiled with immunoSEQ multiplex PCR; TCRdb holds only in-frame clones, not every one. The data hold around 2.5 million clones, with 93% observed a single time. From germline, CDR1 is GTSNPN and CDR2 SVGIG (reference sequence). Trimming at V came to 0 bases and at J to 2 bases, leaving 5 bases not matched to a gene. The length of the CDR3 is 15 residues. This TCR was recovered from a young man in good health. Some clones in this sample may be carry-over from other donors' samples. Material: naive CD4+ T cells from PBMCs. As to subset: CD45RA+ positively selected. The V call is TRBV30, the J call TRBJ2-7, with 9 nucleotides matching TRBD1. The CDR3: CAWSVGRTGAYEQYF. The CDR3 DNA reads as TGTGCCTGGAGTGTAGGTAGGACAGGGGCCTACGAGCAGTACTTC. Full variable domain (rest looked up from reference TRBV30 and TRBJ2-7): SQTIHQWPATLVQPVGSPLSLECTVEGTSNPNLYWYRQAAGRGLQLLFYSVGIGQISSEVPQNLSASRPQDRQFILSSKKLLLSDSGFYLCAWSVGRTGAYEQYFGPGTRLTVT.